The 20 T cell receptor beta chains in this list originate from one sample, sequenced in a study of blood T cells in healthy people across ages. Primers used in a second PCR of about 7 to 12 cycles were a sample-barcoded 5' primer and a J-beta primer mix. TCRdb reprocessed the 5' RACE reads via MiXCR and lists one record per CDR3 protein. Among 1.5 million to 2 million distinct CDR3 sequences listed, roughly two fifths were seen once. Sequencing was carried out using blood. All receptors come from a human donor in good health.

In DNA form, the CDR3 reads TGTGCCAGCAGTTTGGCCGGGGCCAATACAGATACGCAGTATTTT. This codes for CASSLAGANTDTQYF. This rearrangement joins TRBV27 to TRBJ2-3; D tentatively fits TRBD1 or TRBD2 (5 bases each). V was pared by 3 bases and J by 3 bases, with 13 bases between. CDR3 size: 15 residues. The germline gives CDR1 MNHEY, CDR2 SMNVEV (reference sequence).

The rearrangement joins TRBV20-1 to TRBJ1-1; 9 bases agree with TRBD1. The ends lost 6 bases at V and 6 bases at J; junction bases unmatched: 8. The length of the CDR3 is 13 residues. Germline V gives CDR1 DFQATT, CDR2 SNEGSKA (reference sequence). CDR3 coding DNA: TGCAGTGCGCCCGAGGGACAGGGTTCTGAAGCTTTCTTT. Its protein product is CSAPEGQGSEAFF.

This chain connects TRBV11-2 to TRBJ2-3; tentatively, D is TRBD2 (5 bases). Germline CDR1 and CDR2: SGHAT and FQNNGV. The CDR3 is 18 residues long. V lost 5 bases and J 6 bases, leaving 27 bases between the germline ends. Written as DNA, the CDR3 is TGTGCCAGCAGCCCACTGACCGGACTTGCTCCAGAGGAGGATACGCAGTATTTT. Amino acids: CASSPLTGLAPEEDTQYF.

A remark on this clonotype: Compared with germline, one end of the junction differs, possibly owing to a read error. The CDR3 here is CASSQDSSGADVLTF. The CDR3, as DNA: TGCGCCAGCAGCCAGGACAGCTCGGGGGCCGACGTCCTGACTTTC. The V and J genes are TRBV4-3 and TRBJ2-6; D may match TRBD1 or TRBD2 (6 bases each). Germline V gene sequence: CDR1 LGHNA, CDR2 YSLEER. The CDR3 spans 15 residues.

The chain couples TRBV6-2 or TRBV6-3 to TRBJ2-5; D remains ambiguous. The J call could be wrong; TRBJ2-7 is a better fit for the DNA end. Germline V gene sequence: CDR1 MNHEY, CDR2 SVGEGT. This CDR3 has 14 residues. The CDR3 here is CASSYNPVRYEQYF. The DNA for the CDR3 is TGTGCCAGCAGTTACAACCCCGTGAGGTACGAGCAGTACTTC.

The CDR3 region is CATIMDGGQEEQYF. In nucleotides, the CDR3 is TGTGCCACAATTATGGACGGAGGGCAGGAAGAGCAGTACTTC. V usage is TRBV10-3 and J usage is TRBJ2-5, with D possibly being TRBD2 (6 bases). CDR1 and CDR2 (germline): ENHRY, SYGVKD. V was cut by 10 bases and J by 11 bases, with 26 bases left in between. The CDR3 is 14 amino acids.

This clonotype was counted a few times. The rearrangement uses TRBV7-8 and TRBJ1-4, with 7 bases lining up with TRBD1. This CDR3 region has 15 residues. CDR1 is SGHVS and CDR2 is FQNEAQ in the germline V gene. Unmatched junction bases numbered 11, after V lost 5 bases and J lost 8 bases. The CDR3 protein is CASSRKQGMGEKLFF. DNA for the CDR3: TGTGCCAGCAGCCGAAAACAGGGGATGGGGGAAAAACTGTTTTTT.

This rearrangement joins TRBV5-1 to TRBJ2-3; D gene uncertain. The CDR3 has 16 amino acids. The germline gives CDR1 SGHRS, CDR2 YFSETQ. Deletions cut 2 bases from V and 0 bases from J, with 13 bases between. The CDR3 bases are TGCGCCAGCAGCTTCCGGGCAGGATCTAGCACAGATACGCAGTATTTT. As protein: CASSFRAGSSTDTQYF.

The chain uses TRBV7-2 and TRBJ2-7, with 10 positions matching TRBD1. The CDR3 totals 15 residues. CDR1 is SGHTA, CDR2 FQGNSA, per germline. After removal of 3 bases from V and 7 bases from J, the junction contained 9 bases not matched to a gene. CDR3 amino acids: CASSFWTGTGVEQYF. CDR3 sequence (DNA): TGTGCCAGCAGCTTCTGGACCGGGACAGGGGTTGAGCAGTACTTC.

The chain carries TRBV15 and TRBJ2-3, with 7 bases matching TRBD2. Germline lookup yields CDR1 LNHNV and CDR2 YYDKDF (reference sequence). The CDR3 sequence is 15 residues long. J was trimmed by 5 bases and V by 5 bases; bases with no gene match: 10. The CDR3 is CATSSLRDYKDTQYF. CDR3 bases: TGTGCCACCAGCTCCTTGCGGGACTACAAAGATACGCAGTATTTT.

This clonotype occurred a few times. This chain joins TRBV3-1 and TRBJ2-5; no clear D gene. This CDR3 spans 14 amino acids. Germline V lookup: CDR1 LGHDT, CDR2 YNNKEL (reference sequence). V was trimmed by 0 bases and J by 5 bases, leaving 10 bases between them. The CDR3 sequence is CASSQDKGPETQYF. The DNA of the CDR3 is TGTGCCAGCAGCCAAGATAAGGGCCCGGAGACCCAGTACTTC.

This clonotype was counted between two and nine times. The V call is TRBV2, the J call TRBJ2-3, with D hard to call. The V gene's germline CDR1 is SNHLY and CDR2 FYNNEI. CDR3 length: 15 amino acids. Trimming removed 2 bases at V and 2 bases at J, with 11 bases between. DNA for the CDR3: TGTGCCAGCAGTGAACGGGTCAGCCCCACAGATACGCAGTATTTT. It specifies CASSERVSPTDTQYF.

This chain uses TRBV6-5 with TRBJ1-1, with TRBD1 identical over 10 bases. Trimming cost V 6 bases and J 4 bases; bases outside gene matches: 11. CDR3 length: 16 residues. The germline V gene encodes CDR1 MNHEY and CDR2 SVGAGI. The CDR3 sequence: CASRVSDRGQGTEAFF. The CDR3 DNA reads TGTGCCAGCAGGGTCAGTGACAGGGGGCAGGGCACTGAAGCTTTCTTT.

The chain carries TRBV9 and TRBJ2-1; no definite D call. The V end was cut by 3 bases, the J end by 10 bases, with 8 bases between. CDR3 length: 11 amino acids. Germline loops: CDR1 SGDLS, CDR2 YYNGEE. CDR3 protein: CASSGQAEQFF. CDR3 coding DNA: TGTGCCAGCAGCGGGCAGGCCGAGCAGTTCTTC.

This rearrangement joins TRBV7-9 to TRBJ2-7; 8 bases align to TRBD1. CDR3 size: 14 residues. Germline CDR1 is SEHNR and CDR2 is FQNEAQ (reference sequence). V was clipped by 6 bases and J by 4 bases; unmatched bases: 8. The CDR3 bases are TGTGCCAGCAGGCAGTCAGGGGGCCGGTACGAGCAGTACTTC. Translated, it gives CASRQSGGRYEQYF.

This clonotype was seen only once. The V call is TRBV7-2, the J call TRBJ2-3; D might be TRBD1 or TRBD2, each matching 5 bases. The germline V gene has CDR1 SGHTA and CDR2 FQGNSA. V was shortened by 0 bases and J by 0 bases, with 10 bases between the two germline ends. This CDR3 is 16 amino acids long. CDR3 sequence reads: CASSLAGRTSTDTQYF. CDR3 DNA sequence: TGTGCCAGCAGCTTAGCGGGGCGGACTAGCACAGATACGCAGTATTTT. Complete variable domain (other parts from reference TRBV7-2 and TRBJ2-3): GAGVSQSPSNKVTEKGKDVELRCDPISGHTALYWYRQSLGQGLEFLIYFQGNSAPDKSGLPSDRFSAERTGGSVSTLTIQRTQQEDSAVYLCASSLAGRTSTDTQYFGPGTRLTVL.

This clonotype was observed at least ten times. V is TRBV28 and J is TRBJ2-4; 10 nucleotides match TRBD1. Per germline, CDR1 MDHEN and CDR2 SYDVKM. V lost 2 bases to trimming and J lost 5 bases; unmatched junction nucleotides: 3. CDR3 length: 15 residues. The CDR3 loop is CASSLTGQGQNIQYF. CDR3 sequence (DNA): TGTGCCAGCAGTTTAACGGGACAGGGGCAAAACATTCAGTACTTC.

A few counts support this clonotype. V is TRBV7-2 and J is TRBJ2-1, with 10 bases matching TRBD2. Germline CDR1 reads SGHTA; CDR2 reads FQGNSA. The CDR3 contains 15 residues. With 1 base clipped from V and 14 bases from J, the junction kept 11 bases outside the gene matches. The CDR3 loop reads CASSLVPAGGRREFF. The CDR3 region has the DNA TGTGCCAGCAGCTTAGTCCCAGCGGGGGGGAGGCGCGAGTTCTTC.

The V and J genes are TRBV6-1 and TRBJ2-1; possibly TRBD1 for D (6 bases). The ends were cut back, 6 bases at V and 2 bases at J, with 20 bases in the middle. This CDR3 has 17 amino acids. The germline V gene encodes CDR1 MNHNS and CDR2 SASEGT. The CDR3 region is CASRHLRGTGTYNEQFF. In DNA, the CDR3 is TGTGCCAGCAGACACCTGAGGGGGACGGGAACCTACAATGAGCAGTTCTTC.

The rearrangement uses TRBV12-3 or TRBV12-4 and TRBJ1-2; TRBD1 aligns across 10 bases. J gave up 3 bases and V 6 bases, and 4 bases lay outside the gene matches. This CDR3 has 14 amino acids. CDR3 sequence (DNA): TGTGCCAGCAGGCATGGACAGGGGGACTATGGCTACACCTTC. This codes for CASRHGQGDYGYTF.